One sample yielded the 7 T cell receptor beta chains listed below, sequenced in a study of cytomegalovirus exposure and HLA in healthy donors. The PCR contained 60 Vbeta and 13 Jbeta primers. Sequencing was performed with immunoSEQ multiplex PCR; in TCRdb, only in-frame clones are kept and a portion is missing. The sample lists about 210,000 clones, about 84% occurring once. Specimen: PBMCs. Receptor source: a woman between 25 and 40 years old in good health and CMV-seropositive.

V usage is TRBV6-1 and J usage is TRBJ1-6; D unresolved. The CDR3 runs to 11 residues. The V end was cut by 3 bases, the J end by 11 bases, with 5 bases between. Germline V CDR1 and CDR2: MNHNS, SASEGT. CDR3 DNA: TGTGCCAGCAGTGACAGTCCACCCCTCCACTTT. Translated: CASSDSPPLHF.

The CDR3 DNA sequence: TGTGCCAGCATCATCATGCCGGGACTAGCGGGCCCCACCGGGGAGCTGTTTTTT. This codes for CASIIMPGLAGPTGELFF. This chain connects TRBV5-5 to TRBJ2-2, with 12 bases fitting TRBD2. Germline V lookup: CDR1 SGHKS, CDR2 YYEKEE (reference sequence). The CDR3 covers 18 residues. Trimming at V came to 6 bases and at J to 4 bases, leaving 13 bases not matched to a gene.

This chain joins TRBV5-4 and TRBJ2-7, with TRBD1 matching 8 bases. With V trimmed by 4 bases and J by 3 bases, 9 bases remained unmatched. Germline V gene sequence: CDR1 SGHNT, CDR2 YYREEE (reference sequence). CDR3 length equals 15 residues. The CDR3 bases are TGTGCCAGCAGCCTCCCCGGACAGGGAGTCTACGAGCAGTACTTC. Translating it yields CASSLPGQGVYEQYF.

The chain couples TRBV4-1 to TRBJ2-5; 10 bases map to TRBD2. Germline CDR1 MGHRA, CDR2 YSYEKL. V was pared by 3 bases and J by 2 bases, with 6 bases of the junction left unmatched. The CDR3 has 16 residues. The CDR3 sequence is CASSHPTSGNQETQYF. In DNA form, the CDR3 reads TGCGCCAGCAGCCACCCCACTAGCGGGAATCAAGAGACCCAGTACTTC.

The V gene is TRBV5-1, the J gene TRBJ1-1, with unresolved D. The V and J ends lost 3 bases and 6 bases respectively, with 12 bases between them. Germline V gives CDR1 SGHRS, CDR2 YFSETQ. The CDR3 has 13 amino acids. The CDR3 spells CASSSRGRAEAFF. For the CDR3, the DNA is TGCGCCAGCAGCTCGAGAGGGAGGGCTGAAGCTTTCTTT.

This chain uses TRBV11-3 with TRBJ2-5; 7 bases map to TRBD1. This CDR3 is built from 15 residues. V lost 3 bases and J lost 0; bases outside the gene matches: 4. CDR1 and CDR2 (germline): SGHNT, YENEEA. CDR3 sequence reads: CASSLGQRYQETQYF. In nucleotides, the CDR3 is TGTGCCAGCAGCTTGGGACAGAGGTACCAAGAGACCCAGTACTTC.

This clone was seen once. The J gene is TRBJ2-2, the V gene TRBV28, with 7 nucleotides matching TRBD2. The V and J ends lost 5 bases and 6 bases, in that order; junction bases with no gene match: 6. The CDR3 sequence is 14 residues long. The germline gives CDR1 MDHEN, CDR2 SYDVKM. CDR3 nucleotide sequence: TGTGCCAGCAGTCCCCCAGGACTAGCCGGGGAGCTGTTTTTT. As protein: CASSPPGLAGELFF.